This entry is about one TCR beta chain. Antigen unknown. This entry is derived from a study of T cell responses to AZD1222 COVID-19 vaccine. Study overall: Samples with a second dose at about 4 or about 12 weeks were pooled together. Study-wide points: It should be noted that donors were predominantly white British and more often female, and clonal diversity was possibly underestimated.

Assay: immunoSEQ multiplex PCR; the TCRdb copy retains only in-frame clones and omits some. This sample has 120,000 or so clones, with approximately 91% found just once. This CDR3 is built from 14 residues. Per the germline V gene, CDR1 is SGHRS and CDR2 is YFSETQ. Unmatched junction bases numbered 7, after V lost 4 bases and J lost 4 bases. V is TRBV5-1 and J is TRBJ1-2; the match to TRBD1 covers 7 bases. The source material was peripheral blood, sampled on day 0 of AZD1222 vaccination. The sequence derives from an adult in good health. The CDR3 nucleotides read TGCGCCAGCAGCACTGGACAGGTTTCCTATGGCTACACCTTC. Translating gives CASSTGQVSYGYTF. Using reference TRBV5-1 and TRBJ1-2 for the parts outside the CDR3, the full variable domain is KAGVTQTPRYLIKTRGQQVTLSCSPISGHRSVSWYQQTPGQGLQFLFEYFSETQRNKGNFPGRFSGRQFSNSRSEMNVSTLELGDSALYLCASSTGQVSYGYTFGSGTRLTVV.